This T cell receptor beta chain was documented in a study of metastatic and nonmetastatic thyroid tumors. The entire patient cohort was treatment-naive prior to thyroid surgery. From the PCR reads, TCRdb re-called clones with MiXCR. This sample has 4,000 to 6,000 clones, with less than 35% found just once. The V and J ends lost 1 base and 8 bases respectively, with 12 bases between them. Germline values: CDR1 SEHNR, CDR2 FQNEAQ (reference sequence). This CDR3 spans 14 amino acids. The J gene is TRBJ2-1, the V gene TRBV7-9, with a weak D call TRBD2 (6 bases). Material: adjacent normal tissue. This clonotype originated in a female donor with papillary thyroid cancer or a benign thyroid nodule (not recorded which). Some clones in this sample may be carry-over from other donors' samples. CDR3 amino acids: CASSLGVAGYEQFF. Written as DNA, the CDR3 is TGTGCCAGCAGCTTAGGTGTTGCGGGATATGAGCAGTTCTTC. Variable domain in full (rest from reference TRBV7-9 and TRBJ2-1): DTGVSQNPRHKITKRGQNVTFRCDPISEHNRLYWYRQTLGQGPEFLTYFQNEAQLEKSRLLSDRFSAERPKGSFSTLEIQRTEQGDSAMYLCASSLGVAGYEQFFGPGTRLTVL.